The 25 T cell receptor beta chains below come from one sample, sequenced in a study of OX40 agonist ivuxolimab in advanced cancers. Here immunoSEQ multiplex PCR was the method, and the copy in TCRdb shows in-frame clones only, minus some. Among roughly 62,000 clones listed, about four fifths were seen once. The source was CD4+ or CD8+ T cells sorted from blood, collected in a trial of the OX40 agonist ivuxolimab. These receptors all come from an adult with an advanced solid tumor such as melanoma, head and neck, liver or kidney cancer.

The CDR3 region is CASGAALVRETQYF. CDR3 DNA sequence: TGTGCCAGCGGGGCGGCGCTAGTTCGAGAGACCCAGTACTTC. This sequence joins TRBV28 and TRBJ2-5; D is perhaps TRBD1 (5 bases). This CDR3 comprises 14 residues. Trimming shortened V by 8 bases and J by 4 bases, and 17 bases separated the two germline ends. Germline CDR1 reads MDHEN; CDR2 reads SYDVKM.

The rearrangement joins TRBV2 to TRBJ2-1, with TRBD1 matching over 9 bases. Germline CDR1 is SNHLY and CDR2 is FYNNEI. This CDR3 is 13 amino acids long. Trimming removed 5 bases from V and 13 bases from J; junction bases left unmatched: 9. CDR3 sequence: CASSWTGDGYQFF. DNA of the CDR3: TGTGCCAGCAGTTGGACAGGGGACGGGTACCAGTTCTTC.

The rearrangement joins TRBV28 to TRBJ2-5; D tentatively reads TRBD1 or TRBD2 (6 bases each). CDR3 size: 14 residues. V was shortened by 8 bases and J by 0 bases, with 13 bases between the two germline ends. CDR1 and CDR2 (germline): MDHEN, SYDVKM. In nucleotides, the CDR3 is TGTGCCAGCCTTCCCGGGGGCCACCAAGAGACCCAGTACTTC. As protein: CASLPGGHQETQYF.

The V gene is TRBV19, the J gene TRBJ1-4, with a possible D match to TRBD1 (6 bases). The V gene's germline CDR1 is LNHDA and CDR2 SQIVND (reference sequence). V shed 11 bases and J shed 4 bases, with 14 bases lying between them. This CDR3 has 13 residues. For the CDR3, the DNA is TGTGCCGGATCTGACAGGCTTAATGAAAAACTGTTTTTT. Translating it yields CAGSDRLNEKLFF.

The V call is TRBV5-1, the J call TRBJ1-4, with 8 positions matching TRBD1. Germline V CDR1 and CDR2: SGHRS, YFSETQ. V shed 3 bases, J shed 8 bases, and the junction held 9 bases outside the gene matches. CDR3 length: 15 residues. In nucleotides, the CDR3 is TGCGCCAGCAGCTCTGGACAGGGCGACTGGGAAAAACTGTTTTTT. It codes for CASSSGQGDWEKLFF.

The chain is built from TRBV6-6 and TRBJ1-5; the D gene is possibly TRBD1 (5 bases). V lost 6 bases and J 2 bases, leaving 11 bases between the germline ends. The CDR3 length is 14 residues. The germline V gene has CDR1 MNHNY and CDR2 SVGAGI (reference sequence). The CDR3 DNA reads TGTGCCAGCAGAGCCGGGGGAGGCAATCAGCCCCAGCATTTT. Protein product: CASRAGGGNQPQHF.

The chain combines TRBV9 with TRBJ2-2; D may be TRBD2 (6 bases). The germline V and J ends were trimmed by 5 bases and 1 base, with 15 bases remaining between them. Germline CDR1 is SGDLS and CDR2 is YYNGEE. The CDR3 is made up of 16 amino acids. CDR3: CASRGFEGGNTGELFF. The CDR3 DNA reads TGTGCCAGCAGGGGGTTCGAGGGAGGGAACACCGGGGAGCTGTTTTTT.

The rearrangement uses TRBV20-1 and TRBJ2-7, with TRBD2 identical over 12 bases. V was pared by 6 bases and J by 9 bases, with 3 bases of the junction left unmatched. The CDR3 runs 11 residues. Germline V gene sequence: CDR1 DFQATT, CDR2 SNEGSKA (reference sequence). Here the CDR3 reads CSAGGLAGQYF. The CDR3 DNA reads TGCAGTGCGGGGGGACTAGCGGGGCAGTACTTC.

The CDR3: CASSPPTRTNSPLHF. CDR3 DNA sequence: TGTGCCAGCAGTCCCCCCACCCGAACTAATTCACCCCTCCACTTT. The rearrangement joins TRBV28 to TRBJ1-6, with D unresolved. Germline loops: CDR1 MDHEN, CDR2 SYDVKM. CDR3 length: 15 residues. The V end was cut by 5 bases, the J end by 6 bases, with 14 bases between.

The CDR3 nucleotides read TGTGCCAGCAGTTTAGTTGGTTACACTGAAGCTTTCTTT. This encodes CASSLVGYTEAFF. The chain recombines TRBV28 with TRBJ1-1; D uncertain. There are 13 residues in the CDR3. The germline gives CDR1 MDHEN, CDR2 SYDVKM. V gave up 2 bases and J gave up 3 bases, with 7 bases separating them.

The rearrangement links TRBV19 to TRBJ2-1, with D perhaps matching TRBD1 or TRBD2 (5 bases each). There are 15 residues in the CDR3. The germline V gene encodes CDR1 LNHDA and CDR2 SQIVND (reference sequence). With 5 bases removed from V and 6 bases from J, the gap between germline ends came to 17 bases. CDR3 amino acids: CASSPRSRDRNEQFF. CDR3 nucleotide sequence: TGTGCCAGTAGTCCCCGGTCCCGGGACCGCAATGAGCAGTTCTTC.

This clone was recorded only once. The rearrangement joins TRBV7-9 to TRBJ2-2; no clear D gene. The V end was cut by 1 base, the J end by 2 bases, with 5 bases between. This CDR3 spans 14 amino acids. Per the germline V gene, CDR1 is SEHNR and CDR2 is FQNEAQ (reference sequence). CDR3 coding DNA: TGTGCCAGCAGCTTAGGGATTAACACCGGGGAGCTGTTTTTT. Translated, it gives CASSLGINTGELFF.

The chain employs TRBV5-8 and TRBJ1-5; D unresolved. The CDR3 covers 12 residues. V lost 1 base, J lost 3 bases, and 2 bases lay in between. CDR1 and CDR2 from the germline V gene are SGHTS and YDEGEE. The CDR3 DNA reads as TGTGCCAGCAGCTTGCACAATCAGCCCCAGCATTTT. Protein product: CASSLHNQPQHF.

Worth noting for this clone: This CDR3 is also generated by other DNA sequences in the sample. The rearrangement uses TRBV18 and TRBJ1-2, with unresolved D. The germline CDR1 and CDR2 sequences are KGHSH and LQKENI. Trimming cost V 0 bases and J 4 bases, with 9 bases left between them. The CDR3 length is 14 residues. DNA for the CDR3: TGTGCCAGCTCACCACCAACGGAGAGCTATGGCTACACCTTC. This encodes CASSPPTESYGYTF.

The chain has TRBV2 and TRBJ2-1; 7 nucleotides align to TRBD2. V lost 4 bases to trimming and J lost 3 bases; unmatched junction nucleotides: 6. Germline V gene sequence: CDR1 SNHLY, CDR2 FYNNEI. The CDR3 sequence is 15 residues long. The CDR3 sequence: CASSAGGSGYNEQFF. The CDR3, as DNA: TGTGCCAGCAGTGCGGGCGGGAGTGGCTACAATGAGCAGTTCTTC.

In this sample, this clone turned up a few times. V usage is TRBV29-1 and J usage is TRBJ2-1, with TRBD2 identical over 11 bases. The CDR3 sequence is 15 residues long. Per germline, CDR1 SQVTM and CDR2 ANQGSEA. V gave up 0 bases and J gave up 10 bases; unmatched junction bases: 8. CDR3 bases: TGCAGCGTTGAAGATGCACTAGCGGGGGTTGGGGAGCAGTTCTTC. This encodes CSVEDALAGVGEQFF.

This rearrangement joins TRBV10-2 to TRBJ1-2; D is perhaps TRBD1 (6 bases). This CDR3 is built from 14 residues. Trimming took off 7 bases at V and 3 bases at J, with 15 bases between the two ends. Germline V CDR1 and CDR2: WSHSY, SAAADI. For the CDR3, the DNA is TGCGCCAGCATTTGGACAGTAGAGGACTATGGCTACACCTTC. Amino acids: CASIWTVEDYGYTF.

The rearrangement joins TRBV28 to TRBJ2-1; D remains unclear. With 7 bases removed from V and 13 bases from J, the gap between germline ends came to 14 bases. The CDR3 length is 11 residues. Germline-derived CDR1 and CDR2 are MDHEN and SYDVKM. The CDR3: CASTRRTAQFF. CDR3 DNA: TGTGCCAGCACTCGAAGGACCGCTCAGTTCTTC.

This chain uses TRBV7-2 with TRBJ2-7; 8 bases match TRBD2. V dropped 1 base and J dropped 2; count of bases not matched to a gene: 7. Germline values: CDR1 SGHTA, CDR2 FQGNSA. The CDR3 runs to 16 residues. The CDR3 DNA reads TGTGCCAGCAGCTTAGAGGGAACGACTAGCGCCTACGAGCAGTACTTC. As protein: CASSLEGTTSAYEQYF. The whole variable domain, remainder taken from reference TRBV7-2 and TRBJ2-7, is GAGVSQSPSNKVTEKGKDVELRCDPISGHTALYWYRQSLGQGLEFLIYFQGNSAPDKSGLPSDRFSAERTGGSVSTLTIQRTQQEDSAVYLCASSLEGTTSAYEQYFGPGTRLTVT.

This clone has only one observation. The V gene is TRBV5-4, the J gene TRBJ1-1; D may be TRBD1 (6 bases). Looked up from germline, CDR1 is SGHNT and CDR2 is YYREEE (reference sequence). V was pared by 3 bases and J by 5 bases, with 14 bases between. CDR3 size: 14 residues. The CDR3 bases are TGTGCCAGCAGCTCAAACAGGGCTTGGACTGAAGCTTTCTTT. Translating it yields CASSSNRAWTEAFF.

The chain carries TRBV2 and TRBJ2-3; TRBD1 agrees at 8 bases. CDR1 is SNHLY and CDR2 is FYNNEI in the germline V gene. The length of the CDR3 is 15 residues. V trimming: 4 bases; J trimming: 3 bases; junction bases outside the gene matches: 6. CDR3 amino acids: CASSVSRQGTDTQYF. Here the CDR3 DNA reads TGTGCCAGCAGTGTGTCGAGACAGGGGACAGATACGCAGTATTTT.

This clone was seen only a few times. The CDR3 region has the DNA TGTGCCAGCAGCCATAGCGGGGGGGCCGGAGATGAGCAGTTCTTC. Protein sequence: CASSHSGGAGDEQFF. The chain links TRBV7-3 to TRBJ2-1, with TRBD2 identical over 11 bases. The CDR3 extends over 15 amino acids. The V and J ends lost 5 bases and 8 bases, in that order; junction bases with no gene match: 8. CDR1 is SGHTA, CDR2 FQGTGA, per germline.

This clone was seen once. The V call is TRBV5-4, the J call TRBJ2-7, with D maybe TRBD1 (6 bases). V lost 0 bases and J 3 bases, leaving 10 bases between the germline ends. Germline CDR1 is SGHNT and CDR2 is YYREEE (reference sequence). The CDR3 has 14 amino acids. The CDR3 nucleotides are TGTGCCAGCAGCTTGGCAGGGGCGGGCTACGAGCAGTACTTC. This gives the protein CASSLAGAGYEQYF. Filled out from reference TRBV5-4 and TRBJ2-7, the complete variable domain reads ETGVTQSPTHLIKTRGQQVTLRCSSQSGHNTVSWYQQALGQGPQFIFQYYREEENGRGNFPPRFSGLQFPNYSSELNVNALELDDSALYLCASSLAGAGYEQYFGPGTRLTVT.

This clone was recorded only once. The chain recombines TRBV10-3 with TRBJ2-5, with 10 bases fitting TRBD2. The germline CDR1 and CDR2 sequences are ENHRY and SYGVKD. Losses at the gene ends were 4 bases for V and 5 bases for J; bases not matched to a gene: 4. The CDR3 is 14 residues long. This chain's CDR3 is CAISAVAGGETQYF. DNA for the CDR3: TGTGCCATCAGTGCGGTAGCGGGGGGTGAGACCCAGTACTTC.

The rearrangement uses TRBV9 and TRBJ2-3, with 10 bases that match TRBD1. Germline V lookup: CDR1 SGDLS, CDR2 YYNGEE. The J segment lost 9 bases and the V segment lost 4 bases, leaving 5 bases of the junction unmatched. The CDR3 is 13 amino acids. The CDR3 nucleotides are TGTGCCAGCAGCTCCGGGACAGGGGAGACGCAGTATTTT. The encoded protein is CASSSGTGETQYF.